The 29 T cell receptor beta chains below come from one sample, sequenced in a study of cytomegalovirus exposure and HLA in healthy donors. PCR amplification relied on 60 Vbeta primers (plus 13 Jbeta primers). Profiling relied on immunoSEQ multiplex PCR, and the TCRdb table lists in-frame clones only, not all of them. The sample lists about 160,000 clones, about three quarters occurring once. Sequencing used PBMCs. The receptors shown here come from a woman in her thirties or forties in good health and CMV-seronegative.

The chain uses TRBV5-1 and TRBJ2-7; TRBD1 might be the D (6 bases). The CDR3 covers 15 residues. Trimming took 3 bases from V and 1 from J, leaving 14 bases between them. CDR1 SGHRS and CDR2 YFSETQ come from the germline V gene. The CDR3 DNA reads TGCGCCAGCAGCTCAAAGGAAGGACAGTCCTACGAGCAGTACTTC. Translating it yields CASSSKEGQSYEQYF.

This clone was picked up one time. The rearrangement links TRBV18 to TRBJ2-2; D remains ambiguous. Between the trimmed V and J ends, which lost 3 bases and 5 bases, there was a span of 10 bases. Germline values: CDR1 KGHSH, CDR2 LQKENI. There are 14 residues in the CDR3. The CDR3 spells CASSPPDRTGELFF. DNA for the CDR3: TGTGCCAGCTCACCTCCAGATCGTACCGGGGAGCTGTTTTTT.

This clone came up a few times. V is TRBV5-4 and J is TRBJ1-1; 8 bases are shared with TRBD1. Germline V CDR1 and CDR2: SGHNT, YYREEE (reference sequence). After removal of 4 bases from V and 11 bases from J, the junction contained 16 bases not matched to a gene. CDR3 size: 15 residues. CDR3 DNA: TGTGCCAGCAGCAATAGAGGACAGGGTAGGATTATTGCTTTCTTT. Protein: CASSNRGQGRIIAFF.

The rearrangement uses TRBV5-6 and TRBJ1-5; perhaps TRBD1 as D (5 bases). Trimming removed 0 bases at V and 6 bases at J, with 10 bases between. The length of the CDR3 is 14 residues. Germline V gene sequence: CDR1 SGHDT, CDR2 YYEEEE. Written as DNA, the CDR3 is TGTGCCAGCAGCTTGGCCAGGGAAGTTCAGCCCCAGCATTTT. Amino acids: CASSLAREVQPQHF. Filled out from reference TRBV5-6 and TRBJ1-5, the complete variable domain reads DAGVTQSPTHLIKTRGQQVTLRCSPKSGHDTVSWYQQALGQGPQFIFQYYEEEERQRGNFPDRFSGHQFPNYSSELNVNALLLGDSALYLCASSLAREVQPQHFGDGTRLSIL.

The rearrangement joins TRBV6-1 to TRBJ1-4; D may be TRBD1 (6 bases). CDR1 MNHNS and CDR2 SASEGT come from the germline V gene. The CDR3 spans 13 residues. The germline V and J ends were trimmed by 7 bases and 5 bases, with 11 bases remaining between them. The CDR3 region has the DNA TGTGCCAGCAACGGACAGAGAAATGAAAAACTGTTTTTT. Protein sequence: CASNGQRNEKLFF.

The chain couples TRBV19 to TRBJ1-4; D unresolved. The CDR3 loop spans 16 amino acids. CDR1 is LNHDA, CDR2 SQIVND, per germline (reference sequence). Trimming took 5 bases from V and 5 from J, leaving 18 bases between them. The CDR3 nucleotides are TGTGCCAGTAGTCATGGACTTGGAGGCCAAAATGAAAAACTGTTTTTT. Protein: CASSHGLGGQNEKLFF.

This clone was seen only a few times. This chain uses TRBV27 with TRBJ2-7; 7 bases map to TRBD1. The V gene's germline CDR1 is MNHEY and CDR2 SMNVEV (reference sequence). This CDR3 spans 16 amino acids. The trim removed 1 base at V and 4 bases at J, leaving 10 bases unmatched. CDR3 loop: CASSLYSDRAHYEQYF. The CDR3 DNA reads TGTGCCAGCAGTTTATACTCCGACAGGGCCCATTACGAGCAGTACTTC.

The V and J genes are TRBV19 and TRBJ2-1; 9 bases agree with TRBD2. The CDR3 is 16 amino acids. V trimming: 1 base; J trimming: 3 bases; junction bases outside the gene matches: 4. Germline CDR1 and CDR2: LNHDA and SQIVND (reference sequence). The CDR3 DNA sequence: TGTGCCAGTAGTATAGGTGCGGGGGGGATCTACAATGAGCAGTTCTTC. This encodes CASSIGAGGIYNEQFF.

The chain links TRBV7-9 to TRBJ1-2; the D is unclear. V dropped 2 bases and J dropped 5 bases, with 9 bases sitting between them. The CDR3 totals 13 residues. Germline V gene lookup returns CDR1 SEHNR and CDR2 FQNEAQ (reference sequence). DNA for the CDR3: TGTGCCAGCAGCTTACTTCAGACATATGGCTACACCTTC. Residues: CASSLLQTYGYTF.

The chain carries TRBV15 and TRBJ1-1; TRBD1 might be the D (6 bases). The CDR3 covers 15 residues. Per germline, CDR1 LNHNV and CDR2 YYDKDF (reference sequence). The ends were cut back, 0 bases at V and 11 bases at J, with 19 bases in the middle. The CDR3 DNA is TGTGCCACCAGCAGAGATTTCCAGGGGCCCGCCACCGCTTTCTTT. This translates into CATSRDFQGPATAFF.

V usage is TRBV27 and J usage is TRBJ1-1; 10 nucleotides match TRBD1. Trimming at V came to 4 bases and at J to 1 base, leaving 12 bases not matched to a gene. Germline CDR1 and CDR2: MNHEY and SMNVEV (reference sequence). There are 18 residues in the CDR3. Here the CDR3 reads CASSSAGRTGGRNTEAFF. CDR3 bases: TGTGCCAGCAGTTCGGCGGGTAGGACAGGGGGACGGAACACTGAAGCTTTCTTT.

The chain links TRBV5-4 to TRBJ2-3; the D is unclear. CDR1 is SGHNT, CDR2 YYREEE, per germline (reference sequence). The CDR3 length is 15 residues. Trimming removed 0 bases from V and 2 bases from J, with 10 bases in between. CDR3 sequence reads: CASSLGLVNTDTQYF. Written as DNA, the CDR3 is TGTGCCAGCAGCTTGGGGCTGGTCAACACAGATACGCAGTATTTT.

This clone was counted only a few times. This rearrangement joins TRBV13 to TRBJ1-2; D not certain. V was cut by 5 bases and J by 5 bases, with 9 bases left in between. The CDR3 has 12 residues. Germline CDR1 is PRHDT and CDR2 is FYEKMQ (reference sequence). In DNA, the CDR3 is TGTGCCAGCAGCCTCAGTAAATATGGCTACACCTTC. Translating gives CASSLSKYGYTF.

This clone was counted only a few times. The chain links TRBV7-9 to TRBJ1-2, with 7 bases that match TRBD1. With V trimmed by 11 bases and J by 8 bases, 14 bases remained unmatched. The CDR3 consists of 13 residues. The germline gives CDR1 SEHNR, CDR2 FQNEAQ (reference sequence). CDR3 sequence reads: CAVIPRGRGGYTF. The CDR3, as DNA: TGTGCCGTTATCCCTAGGGGGCGCGGGGGCTACACCTTC.

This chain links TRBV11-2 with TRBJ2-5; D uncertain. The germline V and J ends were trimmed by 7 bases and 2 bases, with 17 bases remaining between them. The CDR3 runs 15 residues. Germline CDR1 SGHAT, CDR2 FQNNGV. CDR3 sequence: CASNSWPTVQETQYF. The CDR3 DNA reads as TGTGCCAGCAACTCATGGCCAACAGTTCAAGAGACCCAGTACTTC.

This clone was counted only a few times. The DNA of the CDR3 is TGTGCCAGCAGCTTGGTGCAGGGCGATTCACCCCTCCACTTT. Amino acids: CASSLVQGDSPLHF. The V gene is TRBV5-6, the J gene TRBJ1-6; D might be TRBD1 (5 bases). The CDR3 is 14 amino acids. CDR1 and CDR2 (germline): SGHDT, YYEEEE. V was cut by 0 bases and J by 8 bases, with 9 bases left in between.

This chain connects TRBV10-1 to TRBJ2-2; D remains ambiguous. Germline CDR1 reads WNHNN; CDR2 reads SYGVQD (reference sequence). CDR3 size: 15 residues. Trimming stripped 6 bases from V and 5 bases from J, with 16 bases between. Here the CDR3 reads CASSDSEGSTGELFF. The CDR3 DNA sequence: TGCGCCAGCAGCGACTCGGAAGGTTCTACCGGGGAGCTGTTTTTT.

CDR3 residues: CASSQADRKVGYGYTF. The CDR3 DNA sequence: TGTGCCAGCAGCCAGGCCGACAGGAAAGTAGGCTATGGCTACACCTTC. The rearrangement links TRBV7-8 to TRBJ1-2; D might be TRBD1 (6 bases). Germline CDR1 is SGHVS and CDR2 is FQNEAQ. The CDR3 runs 16 residues. The V end lost 5 bases, the J end lost 4 bases, and 20 bases lay between the germline ends.

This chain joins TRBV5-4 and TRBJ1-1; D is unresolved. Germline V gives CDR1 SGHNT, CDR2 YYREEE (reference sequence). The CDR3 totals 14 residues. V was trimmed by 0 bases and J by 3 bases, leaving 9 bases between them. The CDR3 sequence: CASSLASGYTEAFF. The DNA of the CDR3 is TGTGCCAGCAGCTTGGCATCCGGGTACACTGAAGCTTTCTTT.

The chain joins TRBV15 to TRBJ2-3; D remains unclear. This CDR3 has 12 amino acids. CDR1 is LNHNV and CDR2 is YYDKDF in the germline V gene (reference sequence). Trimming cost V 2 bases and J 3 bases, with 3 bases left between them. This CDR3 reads CATSRSTDTQYF. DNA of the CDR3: TGTGCCACCAGCAGATCAACAGATACGCAGTATTTT. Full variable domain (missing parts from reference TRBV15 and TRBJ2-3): DAMVIQNPRYQVTQFGKPVTLSCSQTLNHNVMYWYQQKSSQAPKLLFHYYDKDFNNEADTPDNFQSRRPNTSFCFLDIRSPGLGDTAMYLCATSRSTDTQYFGPGTRLTVL.

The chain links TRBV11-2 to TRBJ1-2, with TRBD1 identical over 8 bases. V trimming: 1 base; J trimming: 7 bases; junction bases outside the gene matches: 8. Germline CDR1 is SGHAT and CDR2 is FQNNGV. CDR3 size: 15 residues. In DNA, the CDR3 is TGTGCCAGCAGCTTAGCCCCGACAGGGGCGCGTGGCTACACCTTC. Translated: CASSLAPTGARGYTF.

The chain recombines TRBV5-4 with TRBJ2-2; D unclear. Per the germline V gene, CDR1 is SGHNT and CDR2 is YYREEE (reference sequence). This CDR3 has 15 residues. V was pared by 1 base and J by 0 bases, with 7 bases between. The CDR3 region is CASSLTETNTGELFF. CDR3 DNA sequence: TGTGCCAGCAGCTTGACGGAGACGAACACCGGGGAGCTGTTTTTT.

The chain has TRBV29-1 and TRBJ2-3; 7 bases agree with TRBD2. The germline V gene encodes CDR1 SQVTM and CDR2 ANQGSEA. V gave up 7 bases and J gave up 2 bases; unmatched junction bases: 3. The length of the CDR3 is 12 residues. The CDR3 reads CSAGTTTDTQYF. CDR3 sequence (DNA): TGCAGCGCCGGGACTACCACAGATACGCAGTATTTT.

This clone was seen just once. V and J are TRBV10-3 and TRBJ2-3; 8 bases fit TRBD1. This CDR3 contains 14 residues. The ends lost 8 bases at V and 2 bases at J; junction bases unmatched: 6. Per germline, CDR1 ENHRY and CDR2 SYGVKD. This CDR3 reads CAISSTGVTDTQYF. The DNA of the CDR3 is TGTGCCATCTCTTCGACAGGGGTCACAGATACGCAGTATTTT.

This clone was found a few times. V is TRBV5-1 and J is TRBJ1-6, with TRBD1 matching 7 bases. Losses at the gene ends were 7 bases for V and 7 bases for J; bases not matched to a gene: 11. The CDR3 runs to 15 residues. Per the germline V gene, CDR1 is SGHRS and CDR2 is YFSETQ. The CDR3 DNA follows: TGCGCCAGCGGCAAGACCGGGACAGCCAATTCACCCCTCCACTTT. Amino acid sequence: CASGKTGTANSPLHF.

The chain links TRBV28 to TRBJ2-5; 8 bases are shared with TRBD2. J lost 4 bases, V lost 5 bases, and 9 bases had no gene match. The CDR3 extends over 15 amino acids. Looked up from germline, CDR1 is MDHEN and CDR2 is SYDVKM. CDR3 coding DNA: TGTGCCAGCAGTCACCGGGGGGGGTTTACAGAGACCCAGTACTTC. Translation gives CASSHRGGFTETQYF.

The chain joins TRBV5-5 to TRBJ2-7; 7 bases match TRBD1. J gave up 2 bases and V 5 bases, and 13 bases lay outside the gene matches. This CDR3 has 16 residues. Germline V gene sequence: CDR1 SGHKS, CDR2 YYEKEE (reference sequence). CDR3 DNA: TGTGCCAGCAGACCAACCGGGACAGTGGCAACCTACGAGCAGTACTTC. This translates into CASRPTGTVATYEQYF. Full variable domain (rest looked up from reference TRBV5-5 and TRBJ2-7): DAGVTQSPTHLIKTRGQQVTLRCSPISGHKSVSWYQQVLGQGPQFIFQYYEKEERGRGNFPDRFSARQFPNYSSELNVNALLLGDSALYLCASRPTGTVATYEQYFGPGTRLTVT.

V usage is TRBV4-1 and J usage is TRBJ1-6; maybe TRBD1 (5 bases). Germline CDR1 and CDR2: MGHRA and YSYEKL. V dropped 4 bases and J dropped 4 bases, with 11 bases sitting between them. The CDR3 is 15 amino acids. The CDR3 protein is CASSPLGHYNSPLHF. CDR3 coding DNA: TGCGCCAGCAGCCCGTTAGGACATTATAATTCACCCCTCCACTTT.

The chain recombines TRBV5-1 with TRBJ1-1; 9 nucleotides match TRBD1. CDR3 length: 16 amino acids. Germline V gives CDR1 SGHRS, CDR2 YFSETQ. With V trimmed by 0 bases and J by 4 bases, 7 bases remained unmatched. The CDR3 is CASSLAPQGAFTEAFF. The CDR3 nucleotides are TGCGCCAGCAGCTTGGCCCCACAGGGGGCGTTCACTGAAGCTTTCTTT. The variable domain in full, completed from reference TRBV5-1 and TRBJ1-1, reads KAGVTQTPRYLIKTRGQQVTLSCSPISGHRSVSWYQQTPGQGLQFLFEYFSETQRNKGNFPGRFSGRQFSNSRSEMNVSTLELGDSALYLCASSLAPQGAFTEAFFGQGTRLTVV.